Listed below are T cell receptor beta chains from one sample, sequenced in a study of blood T cell repertoires in COVID-19. The method was immunoSEQ multiplex PCR; TCRdb's version includes in-frame clones alone and lacks a portion of them. The profile covers over 200,000 clones, with 85% appearing a single time and around 20% taken by the ten largest. Sequencing was carried out using PBMCs or T cells enriched from blood (not recorded which). The source of these receptors is a man between 40 and 49 years old who had recovered from COVID-19. The CDR3 runs from the conserved cysteine through the conserved F or W. D genes are given only for firm matches. Clone size, where shown, is once, few, many, or a class for clones that have expanded.

.	TRBD1	TRBJ2-4	TRBV30	TGTGCCTGGAGTGGGTCCAGGGGGCTACACATTCAGTACTTC	CAWSGSRGLHIQYF
.	.	TRBJ2-7	TRBV11-2	TGTGCCAGCAGCTCCAGGCAGGGGCGCCCTTTAAGTCTCTACGAGCAGTACTTC	CASSSRQGRPLSLYEQYF
.	.	TRBJ1-2	TRBV25-1	TGTGCCAGCAGTGCGGGAAATGGCTACACCTTC	CASSAGNGYTF
.	TRBD1	TRBJ1-6	TRBV19	TGTGCCAGTAGTCCGGGACAGGATAATTCACCCCTCCACTTT	CASSPGQDNSPLHF
.	.	TRBJ2-7	TRBV21-1	TGTGCCAGCCCCCGGAAGCAGGGGAGCTACGAGCAGTACTTC	CASPRKQGSYEQYF
.	.	TRBJ1-2	TRBV18	TGTGCCAGCTCACCGCCCAGGGCGGTCTATGGCTACACCTTC	CASSPPRAVYGYTF
.	TRBD1	TRBJ1-6	TRBV28	TGTGCCAGCACAATTGCACAGGGGCGTAATTCACCCCTCCACTTT	CASTIAQGRNSPLHF
.	TRBD1	TRBJ2-7	TRBV30	TGTGCCTGGGAGGCGCTGGGACAGGGGATGGCCGAGCAGTACTTC	CAWEALGQGMAEQYF
.	TRBD1	TRBJ1-4	TRBV28	TGTGCCAGCAGTTTTCAGGGGGCGCAAACTAATGAAAAACTGTTTTTT	CASSFQGAQTNEKLFF
.	TRBD2	TRBJ2-1	TRBV5-8	TGTGCCAGCAGCTCCGGGACTAGCTGGTCCTACAATGAGCAGTTCTTC	CASSSGTSWSYNEQFF
.	.	TRBJ1-3	TRBV4-1	TGCGCCAGCAGCCAAGGTCTCGAGGGCTCCTCTGGAAACACCATATATTTT	CASSQGLEGSSGNTIYF
.	TRBD2	TRBJ2-2	TRBV9	TGTGCCAGCAGCCCTCTAGCGGGATCCCTTTTGGCCGGGGAGCTGTTTTTT	CASSPLAGSLLAGELFF
.	.	TRBJ2-7	TRBV6-1	TGTGCCAGCAGTGACAGCTACGAGCAGTACTTC	CASSDSYEQYF
.	.	TRBJ2-7	TRBV7-2	TGTGCCAGCAGCGGCCGGGACACGACCTACGAGCAGTACTTC	CASSGRDTTYEQYF
.	TRBD1	TRBJ1-5	TRBV28	TGTGCCAGCAGTTTCCCACCCTGGGTTCCTCCAGGGACAGGTTATAGCAATCAGCCCCAGCATTTT	CASSFPPWVPPGTGYSNQPQHF
.	.	TRBJ1-5	TRBV4-1	TGCGCCAGCAGCCAAGTACGGGATAGCAATCAGCCCCAGCATTTT	CASSQVRDSNQPQHF
.	.	TRBJ2-7	TRBV19	TGTGCCAGTAGTATAGGGGCTGAGCAGTACTTC	CASSIGAEQYF
.	.	TRBJ2-5	TRBV5-1	TGCGCCAGCAGCTCGGCGACGGGGATCCAAGAGACCCAGTACTTC	CASSSATGIQETQYF
.	TRBD2	TRBJ2-2	TRBV7-8	TGTGCCAGCAGCTACGGGCGGGGGAGTCGCACCGGGGAGCTGTTTTTT	CASSYGRGSRTGELFF
.	TRBD2	TRBJ2-7	TRBV5-1	TGCGCCAGCAGCTTGAGGGCTAGCGGGAGGGCCACAACCAGCTACGAGCAGTACTTC	CASSLRASGRATTSYEQYF
.	.	TRBJ1-2	TRBV30	TGTGCCTGGGAAGAGGAGTACTATGGCTACACCTTC	CAWEEEYYGYTF
.	.	TRBJ1-2	TRBV19	TGTGCCAGTAGTATCGGAACAGGGACTGGCTACACCTTC	CASSIGTGTGYTF
.	.	TRBJ2-5	TRBV10-3	TGTGCCATCAGTGAGCAGGGAGGCAGGGAGACCCAGTACTTC	CAISEQGGRETQYF
.	TRBD2	TRBJ2-2	TRBV4-1	TGCGCCAGCAGCCCCTGGACTAGCGGTTCGGCCGGGGAGCTGTTTTTT	CASSPWTSGSAGELFF
.	.	TRBJ2-1	TRBV28	TGTGCCAGCAGTTCGCCAAAGATAAATCCCCGGGGGGCGCGAGATGAGCAGTTCTTC	CASSSPKINPRGARDEQFF
.	TRBD2	TRBJ2-2	TRBV30	TGTGCCTGGAGTCCACTCGGACTAGCGGGAACCGGGGAGCTGTTTTTT	CAWSPLGLAGTGELFF
.	TRBD2	TRBJ2-1	TRBV7-2	TGTGCCACAAGGCGGGGGGCCTACAATGAGCAGTTCTTC	CATRRGAYNEQFF
once	.	TRBJ2-7	TRBV9	TGTGCCAGCAGCGTAGGACACGGGAGCTCCTACGAGCAGTACTTC	CASSVGHGSSYEQYF
.	.	TRBJ2-5	TRBV2	TGTGCCAGCAGTGTCCCGCTAGCTGGAGAGACCCAGTACTTC	CASSVPLAGETQYF
once	.	TRBJ1-1	TRBV25-1	TGTGCCAGCAGTGAGTTCGGTGTCCTGAACACTGAAGCTTTCTTT	CASSEFGVLNTEAFF
.	TRBD1	TRBJ2-5	TRBV10-3	TGTGCCACAGGGACAGGGGAGACCCAGTACTTC	CATGTGETQYF
.	.	TRBJ2-5	TRBV11-2	TGTGCCAGCAGCTTAATTGATGCAGGGGCGAGTCAAGAGACCCAGTACTTC	CASSLIDAGASQETQYF
once	.	TRBJ1-1	TRBV6-1	TGTGCCAGCAGTGTGCTGGTAGAGATTTCAAACACTGAAGCTTTCTTT	CASSVLVEISNTEAFF
.	.	TRBJ2-2	TRBV2	TGTGCCAGCAGGGTTCTAGGTATCACCGGGGAGCTGTTTTTT	CASRVLGITGELFF
once	.	TRBJ2-6	TRBV6-5	TGTGCCAGCAGTTACCGCAGGGACTCTGGGGCCAACGTCCTGACTTTC	CASSYRRDSGANVLTF
.	.	TRBJ2-2	TRBV29-1	TGCAGCGTTGTTGGTTTGGGGCAGAACACCGGGGAGCTGTTTTTT	CSVVGLGQNTGELFF
.	TRBD2	TRBJ2-5	TRBV5-1	TGCGCCAGCAGCTCCGGGACTAGCGGGAGTAGGGAGACCCAGTACTTC	CASSSGTSGSRETQYF
.	.	TRBJ2-7	TRBV19	TGTGCCAGTAGTATCTATTCGGGAGCCGCAAACGAGCAGTACTTC	CASSIYSGAANEQYF
.	TRBD1	TRBJ1-2	TRBV9	TGTGCCAGCGGAGACAGGGCGGCCGGCTACACCTTC	CASGDRAAGYTF
.	TRBD1	TRBJ1-1	TRBV27	TGTGCCAGCAACCCGCGACAGGGGCCCCTACCCAACACTGAAGCTTTCTTT	CASNPRQGPLPNTEAFF
.	TRBD2	TRBJ2-1	TRBV9	TGTGCCAGCAGCGTGGGACTAGCGGGAGGGGAGATTGAGCAGTTCTTC	CASSVGLAGGEIEQFF
.	TRBD1	TRBJ2-3	TRBV6-5	TGTGCCAGCGGTAACAGGGGCGAAGATACGCAGTATTTT	CASGNRGEDTQYF
once	.	TRBJ2-1	TRBV24-1	TGTGCCACCAGTGATAAGGGGGGTAGCGGGTTCTACAATGAGCAGTTCTTC	CATSDKGGSGFYNEQFF
.	TRBD1	TRBJ1-5	TRBV4-1	TGCGCCAGCAGCCAAGTTGAAGGGACAGGAGGGAATAGCAATCAGCCCCAGCATTTT	CASSQVEGTGGNSNQPQHF
once	TRBD2	TRBJ2-3	TRBV3-1/TRBV3-2	TGTGCCAGCAGCCACAGGACTAGCGGCGATACGCAGTATTTT	CASSHRTSGDTQYF
.	TRBD2	TRBJ2-3	TRBV27	TGTGCCAGCAGTTCCCATAGCGGGACAGATACGCAGTATTTT	CASSSHSGTDTQYF
.	TRBD1	TRBJ2-2	TRBV30	TGTGCCTGGAGGACAGGGGGCGCTGACACCGGGGAGCTGTTTTTT	CAWRTGGADTGELFF
.	TRBD2	TRBJ2-1	TRBV3-1/TRBV3-2	TGTGCCAGCAGCCAAGACCCGGGACTAGCGGGATTATACAATGAGCAGTTCTTC	CASSQDPGLAGLYNEQFF
.	.	TRBJ1-3	TRBV23-1	TGCGCCAGCAGTCGGGAGACGCACATCTCTGGAAACACCATATATTTT	CASSRETHISGNTIYF
.	.	TRBJ2-7	TRBV11-2	TGTGCCAGCAGCCCGTCGGGTGGGAGCTCCTACGAGCAGTACTTC	CASSPSGGSSYEQYF
few	.	TRBJ1-3	TRBV5-1	TGCGCCAGCAGCTTGGACGGTAACTCTGGAAACACCATATATTTT	CASSLDGNSGNTIYF
.	.	TRBJ2-5	TRBV18	TGTGCCAGCATCAATAGCGGCCAAGAGACCCAGTACTTC	CASINSGQETQYF
.	.	TRBJ2-1	TRBV10-3	TGTGCCATCAGTGGCGGTAGCGATGAGCAGTTCTTC	CAISGGSDEQFF
few	.	TRBJ2-7	TRBV5-1	TGCGCCAGCAGCTTGAACGGGAGAGACTACGAGCAGTACTTC	CASSLNGRDYEQYF
.	TRBD2	TRBJ2-3	TRBV5-1	TGCGCCAGCAGCTTGAGGACTAGCGCTACAGATACGCAGTATTTT	CASSLRTSATDTQYF
.	TRBD1	TRBJ1-1	TRBV10-3	TGTGCCATCGGAGGACAGGGGGACACTGAAGCTTTCTTT	CAIGGQGDTEAFF
.	TRBD2	TRBJ2-1	TRBV7-8	TGTGCCAGCAGCTCCCGACTAGCGGCCAGCTCCTACAATGAGCAGTTCTTC	CASSSRLAASSYNEQFF
once	TRBD1	TRBJ2-2	TRBV3-1/TRBV3-2	TGTGCCAGCAGCCAATTGGACAGGGATACCGGGGAGCTGTTTTTT	CASSQLDRDTGELFF
few	.	TRBJ2-7	TRBV11-2	TGTGCCAGCAGCTTAGCACAGTCCTACGAGCAGTACTTC	CASSLAQSYEQYF
.	.	TRBJ1-5	TRBV19	TGTGCCACCCTGGGAACGCAGGGCCCCTTAAGCAATCAGCCCCAGCATTTT	CATLGTQGPLSNQPQHF